This record looks at one T cell receptor (beta chain) sequence and its context. Amplification of TCR beta CDR3 regions used RNA as the template. The TCR CDR3 first-round RT-PCR relied on the HTBI primer set. Each CDR3 protein is one row after TCRdb ran MiXCR on the multiplex PCR reads. The data hold roughly 350,000 distinct CDR3 sequences, with 12% to 15% observed a single time. The data originate from a study of T cells in Graves' hyperthyroidism and ophthalmopathy. CDR1 DFQATT and CDR2 SNEGSKA come from the germline V gene (reference sequence). The V gene end was trimmed by 3 bases and the J gene end by 7 bases; junction bases not matched to a gene: 8. The CDR3 is 14 residues long.

This clonotype was sampled from a woman aged 40-49 years with Graves' ophthalmopathy. This chain joins TRBV20-1 and TRBJ1-4; 7 nucleotides agree with TRBD1. Input material: blood. The CDR3 sequence: CSASKPGGGEKLFF. The CDR3 DNA reads TGCAGTGCTAGCAAACCAGGGGGAGGTGAAAAACTGTTTTTT.